These 10 T cell receptor beta chains were sequenced from one sample in a study of blood T cell repertoires in COVID-19. Generated by immunoSEQ multiplex PCR, the TCRdb table keeps only in-frame clones and is missing some. The sample has fewer than 75,000 clones, roughly 86% seen once. Sequenced sample: peripheral blood. The origin of the receptors is a man over 45 with active COVID-19.

The rearrangement joins TRBV11-2 to TRBJ2-3; TRBD1 matches at 7 bases. In germline, CDR1 is SGHAT, CDR2 FQNNGV. The trim removed 1 base at V and 2 bases at J, leaving 6 bases unmatched. The CDR3 consists of 16 residues. The CDR3 sequence is CASSLGRDRYTDTQYF. CDR3 in DNA: TGTGCCAGCAGCTTAGGTAGGGACAGATACACAGATACGCAGTATTTT.

This clone was detected only once. The rearrangement links TRBV2 to TRBJ1-2; 8 bases line up with TRBD1. The CDR3 has 12 amino acids. V shed 3 bases and J 11 bases; nucleotides not matched to a gene: 5. Per the germline V gene, CDR1 is SNHLY and CDR2 is FYNNEI. Written as DNA, the CDR3 is TGTGCCAGCAGTGACCAGGACAGGGCGTACACCTTC. It yields the protein CASSDQDRAYTF.

In its sample, this clone was seen a few times. This chain uses TRBV5-1 with TRBJ2-7, with D maybe TRBD1 (5 bases). This CDR3 is 15 amino acids long. Germline values: CDR1 SGHRS, CDR2 YFSETQ. The V gene lost 4 bases and the J gene lost 2 bases, with 16 bases spanning the gap. The CDR3 nucleotides read TGCGCCAGCAGCCCCCAGGGCGACATGGCCTACGAGCAGTACTTC. This codes for CASSPQGDMAYEQYF.

The chain recombines TRBV6-5 with TRBJ2-5; TRBD2 matches 14 bases. From germline, CDR1 is MNHEY and CDR2 SVGAGI. Losses at the gene ends were 2 bases for V and 5 bases for J; bases not matched to a gene: 4. The CDR3 is 16 amino acids. The CDR3 DNA reads as TGTGCCAGCAGTTACGTGACTAGCGGGAGGGGGGAGACCCAGTACTTC. Its translation is CASSYVTSGRGETQYF.

The chain links TRBV5-8 to TRBJ1-2, with 8 bases fitting TRBD1. Germline lookup yields CDR1 SGHTS and CDR2 YDEGEE. The V gene end was trimmed by 6 bases and the J gene end by 4 bases; junction bases not matched to a gene: 11. The CDR3 runs 15 residues. CDR3: CASTPLGQGAYGYTF. The CDR3 bases are TGTGCCAGCACCCCCTTAGGGCAGGGGGCCTATGGCTACACCTTC.

The chain combines TRBV18 with TRBJ1-1; D might be TRBD1 (5 bases). Looked up from germline, CDR1 is KGHSH and CDR2 is LQKENI. The CDR3 is 13 amino acids. V was shortened by 8 bases and J by 1 base, with 11 bases between the two germline ends. CDR3 residues: CASGAGKNTEAFF. CDR3 coding DNA: TGTGCCAGCGGGGCGGGGAAGAACACTGAAGCTTTCTTT.

The V and J genes are TRBV19 and TRBJ1-1, with 7 bases aligning to TRBD1. Germline-derived CDR1 and CDR2 are LNHDA and SQIVND (reference sequence). The V segment lost 4 bases and the J segment 0 bases; nucleotides outside the gene matches: 2. This CDR3 region has 14 residues. CDR3 DNA: TGTGCCAGTAGTACACAGGGGATGAACACTGAAGCTTTCTTT. Its translation: CASSTQGMNTEAFF.

This chain uses TRBV3-1 (or the pseudogene TRBV3-2) with TRBJ1-1, with D maybe TRBD1 (5 bases). The germline V gene encodes CDR1 LGHDT and CDR2 YNNKEL (reference sequence). The CDR3 is made up of 14 amino acids. The germline V and J ends were trimmed by 4 bases and 10 bases, with 19 bases remaining between them. CDR3 nucleotide sequence: TGTGCCAGCAGCCGCGTCCCGGGACTCCAGGGAGCTTTCTTT. Translated: CASSRVPGLQGAFF.

The V and J genes are TRBV30 and TRBJ1-3; 8 bases line up with TRBD1. This CDR3 contains 15 residues. The V gene's germline CDR1 is GTSNPN and CDR2 SVGIG (reference sequence). V lost 3 bases to trimming and J lost 0 bases; unmatched junction nucleotides: 4. In DNA form, the CDR3 reads TGTGCCTGGAGAGGACAGGGTCTCTCTGGAAACACCATATATTTT. Encoded protein: CAWRGQGLSGNTIYF.

The V call is TRBV7-7, the J call TRBJ1-4; D not certain. Germline lookup yields CDR1 SSHAT and CDR2 FNYEAQ (reference sequence). This CDR3 comprises 14 residues. The germline V and J ends were trimmed by 8 bases and 5 bases, with 15 bases remaining between them. In DNA, the CDR3 is TGTGCCAGCCGCCTTCAGACCGGGAATGAAAAACTGTTTTTT. Amino acids: CASRLQTGNEKLFF.